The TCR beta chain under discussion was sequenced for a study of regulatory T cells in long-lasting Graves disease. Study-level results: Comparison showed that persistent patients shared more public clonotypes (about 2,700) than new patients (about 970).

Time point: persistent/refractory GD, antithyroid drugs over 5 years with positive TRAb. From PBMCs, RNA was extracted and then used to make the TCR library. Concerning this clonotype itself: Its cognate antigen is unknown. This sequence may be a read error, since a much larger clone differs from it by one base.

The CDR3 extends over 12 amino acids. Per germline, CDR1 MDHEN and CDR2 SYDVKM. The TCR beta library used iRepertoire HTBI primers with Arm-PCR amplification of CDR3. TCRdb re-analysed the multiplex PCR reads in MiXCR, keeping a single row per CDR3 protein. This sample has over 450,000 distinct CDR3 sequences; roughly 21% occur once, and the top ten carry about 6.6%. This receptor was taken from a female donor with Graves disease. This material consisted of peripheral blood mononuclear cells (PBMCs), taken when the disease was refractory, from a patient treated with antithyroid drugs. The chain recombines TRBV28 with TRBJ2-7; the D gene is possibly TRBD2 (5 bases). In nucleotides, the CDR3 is TGTGCCAGCATTTTAAAGGCGGACTTGCAGTACTTC. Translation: CASILKADLQYF.